The rows below give T cell receptor beta chains drawn from one sample of a study of blood T cell repertoires in COVID-19. Repertoires were generated with immunoSEQ multiplex PCR, while TCRdb's copy carries only in-frame clones and drops some. The data show 150,000 or so clones, over 75% seen once. Sequences were obtained from peripheral blood. All receptors come from a man aged 55-75 years with COVID-19, enrolled during active disease. Both conserved end residues are trimmed from each CDR3.

len	v_gene	CDR3aa
13	TRBV18	ASSGQGVGANVLT
14	TRBV24-1	ATSDPTGGEGYGYT
14	TRBV7-3	ASRTVPRASGYEQY
11	TRBV9	ASSVQGVNEQF
14	TRBV5-1	ASSGGASGGTDTQY
17	TRBV4-3	ASSQEALGQGYSGNTIY
13	TRBV19	ASSPSGTATYGYT
13	TRBV6-6	ASIPTGTVSYEQY
10	TRBV4-2	ASSQDRYGYT
11	TRBV7-2	ASSSSGNTEAF
12	TRBV7-9	ASSLRGAYNEQF
14	TRBV5-1	ASSPGQLYSNQPQH
11	TRBV7-2	ASLLGPEQTQY
12	TRBV27	ASSFTGYNSPLH
15	TRBV4-2	ASSQALQGPGLLVQF
14	TRBV19	ASSISLGRGGTEAF
11	TRBV7-9	ASSAMGPREQY
11	TRBV2	ASKRGGTGSAF
14	TRBV7-2	ASSPWAGKPDYGYT
12	TRBV7-3	ASSLTTGVEGYT
14	TRBV4-2	ASSQVGAVYGNTIY
12	TRBV19	ASRLAGEGQTQY
12	TRBV5-4	ASSLSGGGTEAF
14	TRBV19	ASSTGTGGVGQPQH
11	TRBV14	ASSPNGNTEAF
11	TRBV5-4	ASSLQGIKTQY
14	TRBV6-6	ASTKLRGTQDNEQF
13	TRBV15	ATSREFRGGYGYT
13	TRBV6-5	ASSYHGGGDNEQF
13	TRBV7-9	ASSGGTGRGEPQH
13	TRBV27	ASSDRTSWVSEQY
12	TRBV18	ASSPGGSEYEQY